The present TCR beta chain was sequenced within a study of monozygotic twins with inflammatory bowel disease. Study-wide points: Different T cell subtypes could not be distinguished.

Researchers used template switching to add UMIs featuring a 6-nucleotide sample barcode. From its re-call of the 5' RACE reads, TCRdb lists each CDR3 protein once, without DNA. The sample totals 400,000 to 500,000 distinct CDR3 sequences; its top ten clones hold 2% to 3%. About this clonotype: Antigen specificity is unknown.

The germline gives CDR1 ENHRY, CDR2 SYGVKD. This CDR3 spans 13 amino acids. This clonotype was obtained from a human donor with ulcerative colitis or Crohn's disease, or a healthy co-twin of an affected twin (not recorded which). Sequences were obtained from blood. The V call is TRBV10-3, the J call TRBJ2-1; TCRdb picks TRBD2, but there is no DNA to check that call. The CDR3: CATLTSGGVGQFF.